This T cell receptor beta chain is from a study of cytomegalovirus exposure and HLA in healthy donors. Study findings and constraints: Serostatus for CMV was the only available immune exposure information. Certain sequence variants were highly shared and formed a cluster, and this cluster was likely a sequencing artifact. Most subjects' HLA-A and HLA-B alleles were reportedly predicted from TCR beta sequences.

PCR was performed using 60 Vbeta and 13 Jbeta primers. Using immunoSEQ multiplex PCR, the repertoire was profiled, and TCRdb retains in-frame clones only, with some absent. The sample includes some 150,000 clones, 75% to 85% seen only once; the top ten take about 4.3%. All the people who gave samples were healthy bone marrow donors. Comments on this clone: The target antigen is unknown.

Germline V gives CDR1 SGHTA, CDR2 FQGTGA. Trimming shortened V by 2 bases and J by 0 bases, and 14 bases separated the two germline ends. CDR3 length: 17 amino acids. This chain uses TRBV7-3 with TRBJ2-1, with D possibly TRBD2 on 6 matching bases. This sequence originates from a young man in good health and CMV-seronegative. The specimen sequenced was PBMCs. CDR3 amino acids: CASSLRAGPYSYNEQFF. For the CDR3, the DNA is TGTGCCAGCAGCTTACGGGCGGGGCCCTACTCCTACAATGAGCAGTTCTTC.